The sequence of this TCR beta chain was determined in a study of cytomegalovirus exposure and HLA in healthy donors. The study's findings and limits: Among donors in an Asian-associated ancestry cluster, a later analysis reportedly found fewer N-insertions than the roughly 680-donor mean. The study designated 150 to 200 TCR beta chains cytomegalovirus-associated.

Germline CDR1 is KGHSH and CDR2 is LQKENI. The CDR3 contains 13 residues. With 9 bases removed from V and 1 base from J, the gap between germline ends came to 12 bases. With 60 Vbeta and 13 Jbeta primers, the PCR was carried out. Using immunoSEQ multiplex PCR, the repertoire was profiled, and TCRdb retains in-frame clones only, with some absent. The table has roughly 200,000 clones, approximately 70% seen once. About this clone: Its specificity is not known.

The genes are TRBV18 and TRBJ1-1, with D possibly TRBD1 on 6 matching bases. The sample comprised PBMCs. The sequence came from a woman between 25 and 40 years old in good health and CMV-seronegative. CDR3 sequence: CASYRDSNTEAFF. For the CDR3, the DNA is TGTGCCAGTTACAGGGATTCGAACACTGAAGCTTTCTTT.